Below, one TCR beta chain is given with its context. As yet, its antigen is unknown. Isolated RNA was reverse transcribed into cDNA used as the sequencing template. The protocol was immunoSEQ multiplex PCR, while the TCRdb copy is restricted to in-frame clones and leaves out a portion. Of 160,000 or so clones in the sample, 55% to 75% are singletons; the top ten hold 0.91%. These data come from a study of CD8+ T cells in alopecia areata. Background on the study: Dosing spanned 6 to 18 months on tofacitinib, then 6 months off drug.

As for treatment: oral pan-JAK inhibitor, 5-10 mg twice daily. Peripheral blood and lesional scalp punch biopsies came from alopecia areata patients. Study-wide points: Both scalp clonality and the expanded CD8+ clones among the top 100 showed a significant decrease with tofacitinib.

V lost 5 bases and J lost 2, with 12 bases in between. The CDR3 has 14 amino acids. Germline CDR1 and CDR2: SGHAT and FQNNGV. The chain recombines TRBV11-2 with TRBJ1-1; D uncertain. Here the sequenced sample was CD4+ T cells sorted from blood, taken at week 4, from a patient treated with tofacitinib. The clonotype was recovered from a human donor with alopecia areata. DNA of the CDR3: TGTGCCAGCAGCCCGGACGATGCAAACACTGAAGCTTTCTTT. Encoded protein: CASSPDDANTEAFF.